The clone carrying this T cell receptor beta chain rates as medium-sized (0.01 to 0.1%). Its cognate antigen is unknown. This sample was included in a study of T cell repertoires in aging, cancer and after chemotherapy. Study findings and constraints: No conclusions about immunological memory after chemotherapy can be drawn from the repertoire data. Healthy donors lost TCR diversity with age mainly through richness, cancer patients through richness and evenness.

A mixed TRB-A/B primer pool amplified rearranged TRB by multiplex touch-down PCR. TCRdb analysed the multiplex PCR reads with MiXCR anew, one entry per CDR3 protein. The sample records roughly 2,500 distinct CDR3 sequences, more than 25% being singletons. TCR beta rearrangements were amplified from peripheral blood genomic DNA. This sequence originates from a human donor with a solid tumor. Sequencing was performed on blood.

Here the CDR3 reads CAWIRHTEAFF. The DNA for the CDR3 is TGTGCCTGGATTAGGCACACTGAAGCTTTCTTT. The chain uses TRBV30 and TRBJ1-1; D not resolved. The CDR3 spans 11 residues. CDR1 and CDR2 (germline): GTSNPN, SVGIG (reference sequence). The V end lost 4 bases, the J end lost 3 bases, and 6 bases lay between the germline ends.